The rows below give T cell receptor beta chains drawn from one sample of a study of siplizumab effects on memory and regulatory T cells. The table came from immunoSEQ multiplex PCR; TCRdb's copy has only in-frame clones and leaves some out. The sample has 90,000 to 120,000 clones, roughly 94% seen once. Source material: Tregs sorted from blood. Receptors originate from a human donor in good health. CDR3s include the opening cysteine and the closing phenylalanine or tryptophan. The order of the fields is V gene, J gene, CDR3 protein.

v_call: TRBV28
j_call: TRBJ2-2
cdr3_aa: CASSPPVQGGTGELFF

v_call: TRBV27
j_call: TRBJ1-5
cdr3_aa: CASSFVGQGQPQHF

v_call: TRBV6-1
j_call: TRBJ2-7
cdr3_aa: CASSVSQGYEQYF

v_call: TRBV11-3
j_call: TRBJ1-6
cdr3_aa: CASSQYPGQGNSPLHF

v_call: TRBV27
j_call: TRBJ1-5
cdr3_aa: CASGLNGENQPQHF

v_call: TRBV18
j_call: TRBJ1-1
cdr3_aa: CASSPSRAEAFF

v_call: TRBV5-1
j_call: TRBJ2-1
cdr3_aa: CASSRLLRNEQFF

v_call: TRBV2
j_call: TRBJ2-2
cdr3_aa: CASRRQGASTGELFF

v_call: TRBV6-5
j_call: TRBJ2-7
cdr3_aa: CASSYSGSGSYEQYF

v_call: TRBV5-7
j_call: TRBJ1-5
cdr3_aa: CASGGRPLSAKTGRQPQHF

v_call: TRBV7-9
j_call: TRBJ2-7
cdr3_aa: CASSFLIRTSSSYEQYF

v_call: TRBV4-1
j_call: TRBJ2-1
cdr3_aa: CASSQVPSGEQFF

v_call: TRBV27
j_call: TRBJ1-1
cdr3_aa: CASKASGRTEAFF

v_call: TRBV6-5
j_call: TRBJ1-1
cdr3_aa: CASSSRIGNTEAFF